This T cell receptor beta chain comes out of a study of T cell responses to AZD1222 COVID-19 vaccine. V lost 2 bases and J lost 1, with 8 bases in between. The CDR3 has 14 amino acids. CDR1 is SEHNR and CDR2 is FQNEAQ in the germline V gene (reference sequence). Measured with immunoSEQ multiplex PCR; TCRdb has only the in-frame clones, and not every one. The sample consists of more than 85,000 clones, around 85% of them appearing once. The specimen was peripheral blood, collected on day 0 of AZD1222 vaccination. The rearrangement uses TRBV7-9 and TRBJ1-1; a weak D match, TRBD1 (5 bases). This receptor was obtained from an adult in good health. The CDR3 region has the DNA TGTGCCAGCAGCTTATTACAGGAGAACACTGAAGCTTTCTTT. It codes for CASSLLQENTEAFF.